The T cell receptor (beta chain) under discussion was sequenced for a study of blood T cell repertoires in COVID-19. Sequenced by immunoSEQ multiplex PCR; TCRdb stores in-frame clones only, minus some. The data contain hundreds of thousands of clones, around 86% of them singletons. This clone came up once. Sequencing was carried out using PBMCs or T cells enriched from blood (not recorded which). The TCR comes from a woman aged 35 to 49 with acute COVID-19.

The CDR3 sequence: CASSRQGGGTEAFF. In nucleotides, the CDR3 is TGCGCCAGCAGCAGACAGGGAGGAGGCACTGAAGCTTTCTTT. The V call is TRBV4-1, the J call TRBJ1-1, with 7 bases aligning to TRBD1. Losses at the gene ends were 5 bases for V and 4 bases for J; bases not matched to a gene: 7. CDR1 MGHRA and CDR2 YSYEKL come from the germline V gene. The CDR3 sequence is 14 residues long.